Below are 24 T cell receptor beta chains sequenced from a single sample in a study of cytomegalovirus exposure and HLA in healthy donors. The PCR employed 60 Vbeta primers together with 13 Jbeta primers. Assay: immunoSEQ multiplex PCR; the TCRdb copy retains only in-frame clones and omits some. The table lists about 120,000 clones, 80% of them singletons. The sequencing sample was made of PBMCs. These receptors were obtained from a man aged 25-45 years in good health and CMV-seropositive.

V and J are TRBV6-1 and TRBJ1-1, with a possible D match to TRBD1 (5 bases). The CDR3 has 14 residues. Trimming took off 2 bases at V and 5 bases at J, with 12 bases between the two ends. Germline CDR1 is MNHNS and CDR2 is SASEGT. Here the CDR3 reads CASSERGDGTEAFF. The CDR3 DNA follows: TGTGCCAGCAGTGAACGGGGGGATGGAACTGAAGCTTTCTTT.

V and J are TRBV5-1 and TRBJ2-3; D is perhaps TRBD1 (6 bases). There are 14 residues in the CDR3. Germline V gene lookup returns CDR1 SGHRS and CDR2 YFSETQ. V lost 6 bases and J lost 4, with 15 bases in between. CDR3 loop: CASIDLGGADTQYF. CDR3 sequence (DNA): TGCGCCAGCATTGATCTTGGGGGCGCAGATACGCAGTATTTT.

The chain couples TRBV10-2 to TRBJ1-6; maybe TRBD1 (5 bases). Trimming left V 0 bases short and J 14 bases short, with 17 bases between. CDR1 and CDR2 (germline): WSHSY, SAAADI. The CDR3 runs to 15 residues. This CDR3 is CASSESRAAGGSLHF. CDR3 nucleotides: TGCGCCAGCAGTGAGTCAAGGGCGGCGGGGGGTTCCCTCCACTTT.

This chain's CDR3 is CASSYPGGANVLTF. The CDR3 DNA reads as TGTGCCAGTAGCTACCCCGGGGGGGCCAACGTCCTGACTTTC. The V call is TRBV19, the J call TRBJ2-6; D not certain. The V end lost 6 bases, the J end lost 4 bases, and 10 bases lay between the germline ends. Per germline, CDR1 LNHDA and CDR2 SQIVND (reference sequence). The CDR3 loop spans 14 amino acids.

CDR3 nucleotide sequence: TGTGCCAGCAGTTACTCGGAGGCAGTGAAAGAGACCCAGTACTTC. The encoded protein is CASSYSEAVKETQYF. This chain uses TRBV6-5 with TRBJ2-5, with TRBD2 as a possible D gene (5 bases). The germline CDR1 and CDR2 sequences are MNHEY and SVGAGI. The CDR3 sequence is 15 residues long. V was shortened by 0 bases and J by 3 bases, with 11 bases between the two germline ends.

The V call is TRBV2, the J call TRBJ2-3; TRBD2 might be the D (6 bases). This CDR3 has 17 amino acids. The V and J ends lost 5 bases and 0 bases respectively, with 18 bases between them. The germline CDR1 and CDR2 sequences are SNHLY and FYNNEI. The CDR3 nucleotides are TGTGCCAGCAGTCCTCGGAGACTAGGAAAAAGCACAGATACGCAGTATTTT. This sequence encodes CASSPRRLGKSTDTQYF.

The chain uses TRBV27 and TRBJ1-5, with 9 bases identical to TRBD1. J was trimmed by 7 bases and V by 4 bases; bases with no gene match: 5. The CDR3 is made up of 14 amino acids. Germline assignment: CDR1 MNHEY and CDR2 SMNVEV (reference sequence). The CDR3, as DNA: TGTGCCAGCAGTTACAGGGGGCTAGGGCAGCCCCAGCATTTT. It codes for CASSYRGLGQPQHF.

The chain employs TRBV10-3 and TRBJ2-2; perhaps TRBD1 as D (7 bases). CDR1 is ENHRY, CDR2 SYGVKD, per germline. Trimming cost V 0 bases and J 10 bases, with 36 bases left between them. The CDR3 contains 22 residues. Here the CDR3 reads CAISESRDSSREGPGDVAELFF. DNA of the CDR3: TGTGCCATCAGTGAGTCCCGGGACAGCTCCCGTGAGGGACCGGGGGACGTGGCGGAGCTGTTTTTT.

This clone has just one count. The rearrangement uses TRBV13 and TRBJ2-5; D is possibly TRBD2 (5 bases). The V end lost 5 bases, the J end lost 1 base, and 11 bases lay between the germline ends. The CDR3 totals 14 residues. Germline V lookup: CDR1 PRHDT, CDR2 FYEKMQ (reference sequence). CDR3 DNA sequence: TGTGCCAGCAGCCTAACGGGGTCCCAAGAGACCCAGTACTTC. Amino acids: CASSLTGSQETQYF.

The chain links TRBV5-4 to TRBJ2-5; no reliable D call. Per germline, CDR1 SGHNT and CDR2 YYREEE (reference sequence). CDR3 length: 14 amino acids. The V gene lost 4 bases and the J gene lost 4 bases, with 14 bases spanning the gap. This chain's CDR3 is CASSPPNEIETQYF. CDR3 DNA: TGTGCCAGCAGCCCCCCGAACGAGATAGAGACCCAGTACTTC.

Note on this clone: Mismatch with germline at one junction end may stem from a read error. The chain recombines TRBV5-1 with TRBJ2-7, with 10 bases identical to TRBD2. The CDR3 loop spans 18 amino acids. Germline values: CDR1 SGHRS, CDR2 YFSETQ. The CDR3 sequence: CVSSFGLAGVTTGEEQYF. In DNA, the CDR3 is TGCGTCAGCAGCTTTGGGCTAGCGGGGGTGACGACGGGGGAGGAGCAGTACTTC.

The chain joins TRBV2 to TRBJ2-1, with D possibly TRBD1 on 5 matching bases. CDR3 length: 13 amino acids. The germline V and J ends were trimmed by 5 bases and 4 bases, with 9 bases remaining between them. Per germline, CDR1 SNHLY and CDR2 FYNNEI. Written as DNA, the CDR3 is TGTGCCAGCAGTCCGCGACAGTACAATGAGCAGTTCTTC. Translation: CASSPRQYNEQFF.

The chain employs TRBV18 and TRBJ2-3; 8 bases agree with TRBD2. Trimming at V came to 4 bases and at J to 1 base, leaving 10 bases not matched to a gene. From germline, CDR1 is KGHSH and CDR2 LQKENI. The CDR3 is 17 amino acids. The CDR3 DNA sequence: TGTGCCAGCTCACAAAACTTAGCGGGGTCGGGCACAGATACGCAGTATTTT. The encoded protein is CASSQNLAGSGTDTQYF.

This clone showed up just a few times. The chain employs TRBV5-1 and TRBJ2-5; the D gene is possibly TRBD1 (6 bases). The CDR3 is made up of 12 amino acids. Looked up from germline, CDR1 is SGHRS and CDR2 is YFSETQ. The V gene lost 4 bases and the J gene lost 4 bases, with 8 bases spanning the gap. CDR3 sequence (DNA): TGCGCCAGCAGCCAACAGGGAGAGACCCAGTACTTC. It yields the protein CASSQQGETQYF. The full variable domain, with the rest looked up from reference TRBV5-1 and TRBJ2-5, is KAGVTQTPRYLIKTRGQQVTLSCSPISGHRSVSWYQQTPGQGLQFLFEYFSETQRNKGNFPGRFSGRQFSNSRSEMNVSTLELGDSALYLCASSQQGETQYFGPGTRLLVL.

V and J are TRBV6-5 and TRBJ1-2; no reliable D call. There are 13 residues in the CDR3. V lost 0 bases, J lost 4 bases, and 6 bases lay in between. CDR1 and CDR2 (germline): MNHEY, SVGAGI. CDR3 sequence: CASSYSRVYGYTF. For the CDR3, the DNA is TGTGCCAGCAGTTACTCCCGAGTCTATGGCTACACCTTC.

This chain links TRBV7-2 with TRBJ2-3; 14 bases match TRBD2. This CDR3 region has 15 residues. CDR1 is SGHTA, CDR2 FQGNSA, per germline. With 3 bases clipped from V and 4 bases from J, the junction kept 0 bases outside the gene matches. As DNA, the CDR3 is TGTGCCAGCAGCTTGACTAGCGGGGGGGCAGATACGCAGTATTTT. This gives the protein CASSLTSGGADTQYF.

The chain carries TRBV14 and TRBJ2-1, with D perhaps matching TRBD1 (6 bases). V shed 4 bases and J shed 9 bases, with 16 bases lying between them. Germline V CDR1 and CDR2: SGHDN, FVKESK. The CDR3 runs to 14 residues. CDR3 nucleotides: TGTGCCAGCAGCCGGGGCAGGCTAGGGGGTGAGCAGTTCTTC. Protein: CASSRGRLGGEQFF.

The J gene is TRBJ1-1, the V gene TRBV6-6; no reliable D call. Per germline, CDR1 MNHNY and CDR2 SVGAGI (reference sequence). The CDR3 totals 14 residues. V shed 6 bases and J shed 3 bases, with 14 bases lying between them. The DNA of the CDR3 is TGTGCCAGCAGCTCGAGGTCGGTAGACACTGAAGCTTTCTTT. Translation gives CASSSRSVDTEAFF.

The gene calls are TRBV7-3 and TRBJ2-3, with 9 bases fitting TRBD1. This CDR3 is 18 amino acids long. The germline gives CDR1 SGHTA, CDR2 FQGTGA. The ends lost 5 bases at V and 4 bases at J; junction bases unmatched: 16. The CDR3 is CASSPSGTGFFRADTQYF. DNA of the CDR3: TGTGCCAGCAGCCCTTCAGGGACAGGGTTTTTCAGGGCAGATACGCAGTATTTT.

This chain joins TRBV5-6 and TRBJ2-4; possibly TRBD2 for D (5 bases). V was cut by 4 bases and J by 7 bases, with 18 bases left in between. CDR3 length equals 15 residues. The germline CDR1 and CDR2 sequences are SGHDT and YYEEEE. DNA of the CDR3: TGTGCCAGCAGCCCCCGGACCGCGGGCGGGAACATTCAGTACTTC. Encoded protein: CASSPRTAGGNIQYF.

The chain links TRBV10-1 to TRBJ2-7; 7 nucleotides line up with TRBD1. There are 13 residues in the CDR3. CDR1 and CDR2 (germline): WNHNN, SYGVQD (reference sequence). Trimming took 4 bases from V and 6 from J; bases not matched to a gene: 6. For the CDR3, the DNA is TGCGCCAGCAGTGCAATACGGGACAGCGAGCAGTACTTC. Its translation is CASSAIRDSEQYF.

The J gene is TRBJ1-1, the V gene TRBV4-1; perhaps TRBD1 as D (5 bases). The CDR3 contains 13 residues. V was pared by 4 bases and J by 4 bases, with 10 bases between. CDR1 is MGHRA, CDR2 YSYEKL, per germline. CDR3 nucleotides: TGCGCCAGCAGCCCCCCAGGGTCCACTGAAGCTTTCTTT. Translation: CASSPPGSTEAFF.

This chain links TRBV5-1 with TRBJ2-4; maybe TRBD1 (6 bases). The CDR3 loop spans 16 amino acids. Trimming removed 4 bases at V and 5 bases at J, with 19 bases between. Germline V gene data show CDR1 as SGHRS and CDR2 as YFSETQ. The CDR3 region is CASSGGASGNQNIQYF. Here the CDR3 DNA reads TGCGCCAGCAGCGGGGGCGCGTCAGGGAATCAAAACATTCAGTACTTC.

The gene calls are TRBV6-5 and TRBJ2-5, with 10 bases lining up with TRBD2. The assigned J gene may be wrong: the sequence end matches TRBJ2-7 better. The CDR3 is 15 amino acids. The germline gives CDR1 MNHEY, CDR2 SVGAGI. The CDR3 sequence: CASSYSSGGAYEQYF. The DNA for the CDR3 is TGTGCCAGCAGTTACTCGAGCGGGGGGGCCTACGAGCAGTACTTC.